One and the same sample provided the 12 T cell receptor beta chains below, sequenced in a study of response to subunit inactivated influenza vaccine listed by TCRdb under 2018. Libraries were constructed by RT-PCR. TCRdb names Illumina HiSeq 2500 as the instrument used. The public reads were quality trimmed at Q25 with fastp and then assembled into clones with MiXCR by TCRdb, keeping productive beta chains. Records with the same CDR3 protein are collapsed into one entry carrying the most frequent genes and DNA. The sample table lists 150,000 to 200,000 distinct CDR3 sequences, over 9.5% of them with a count of one. The ten largest clones represent approximately 32% of the sample. These data also formed part of another study, on T cells expressing NK-cell markers. That second publication adds: The TCR beta cDNA libraries were made using 5'RACE template switching, a step that added both a universal primer site and unique molecular identifiers.

The sample here was CD8+ T cells sorted from PBMCs, taken 12 days after vaccination. The source is a middle-aged man who received an inactivated influenza vaccine. Donor details come from another sample of the same person, matched by shared clones.

This clonotype was counted only a few times. The genes are TRBV6-5 and TRBJ1-5, with D maybe TRBD1 (5 bases). The CDR3 consists of 15 residues. Germline values: CDR1 MNHEY, CDR2 SVGAGI. V was shortened by 4 bases and J by 3 bases, with 13 bases between the two germline ends. DNA of the CDR3: TGTGCCAGCAGTTTCGGGGGGATAATCAATCAGCCCCAGCATTTT. Translated: CASSFGGIINQPQHF.

This clonotype was counted a few times. The chain has TRBV10-3 and TRBJ1-4; no clear D. With 0 bases removed from V and 7 bases from J, the gap between germline ends came to 12 bases. The CDR3 covers 15 residues. Germline lookup yields CDR1 ENHRY and CDR2 SYGVKD. The CDR3 DNA sequence: TGTGCCATCAGTGAGTCCGGGATAAAGGGTGAAAAACTGTTTTTT. This gives the protein CAISESGIKGEKLFF.

The chain recombines TRBV2 with TRBJ1-1, with a weak D call TRBD1 (6 bases). V lost 6 bases, J lost 1 base, and 18 bases lay in between. CDR3 length: 16 amino acids. Germline lookup yields CDR1 SNHLY and CDR2 FYNNEI. The CDR3 nucleotides read TGTGCCAGCAGGAGAACAGGGAGAGGGGCGAACACTGAAGCTTTCTTT. Its translation: CASRRTGRGANTEAFF.

This clonotype appeared many times. The chain couples TRBV6-1 to TRBJ2-6; D call uncertain. The CDR3 sequence is 14 residues long. Between the trimmed V and J ends, which lost 7 bases and 1 base, there was a span of 8 bases. Per the germline V gene, CDR1 is MNHNS and CDR2 is SASEGT. CDR3 nucleotides: TGTGCCAGCACCCCAGCATCTGGGGCCAACGTCCTGACTTTC. As protein: CASTPASGANVLTF.

The gene calls are TRBV9 and TRBJ2-3; no clear D. The CDR3 is 16 amino acids. Germline CDR1 and CDR2: SGDLS and YYNGEE. Trimming took off 3 bases at V and 2 bases at J, with 16 bases between the two ends. CDR3 loop: CASSEELESATDTQYF. In nucleotides, the CDR3 is TGTGCCAGCAGCGAGGAGCTAGAGTCTGCCACAGATACGCAGTATTTT.

The gene calls are TRBV4-2 and TRBJ2-2; TRBD2 is a possible D gene (5 bases). The CDR3 length is 16 residues. Trimming removed 2 bases at V and 4 bases at J, with 14 bases between. Germline V gene data show CDR1 as LGHNA and CDR2 as YNFKEQ. The DNA for the CDR3 is TGTGCCAGCAGCCAAAGGGAATCGGGGTCCACCGGGGAGCTGTTTTTT. Translation: CASSQRESGSTGELFF.

V is TRBV20-1 and J is TRBJ1-1; D call uncertain. CDR1 DFQATT and CDR2 SNEGSKA come from the germline V gene (reference sequence). V was trimmed by 5 bases and J by 1 base, leaving 8 bases between them. CDR3 size: 12 residues. In DNA, the CDR3 is TGCAGTGCTTCTCCGTCGAACACTGAAGCTTTCTTT. Protein sequence: CSASPSNTEAFF.

V and J are TRBV7-2 and TRBJ2-7; 8 bases match TRBD2. This CDR3 comprises 13 residues. J lost 3 bases, V lost 3 bases, and 1 base had no gene match. Per germline, CDR1 SGHTA and CDR2 FQGNSA. CDR3 residues: CASSFAGGYEQYF. CDR3 in DNA: TGTGCCAGCAGCTTTGCGGGAGGCTACGAGCAGTACTTC.

This clonotype appeared a few times. The rearrangement links TRBV14 to TRBJ2-1; the D gene could be TRBD1 or TRBD2 (5 bases each). Germline assignment: CDR1 SGHDN and CDR2 FVKESK. CDR3 length: 15 residues. Trimming removed 4 bases from V and 2 bases from J, with 12 bases in between. In DNA form, the CDR3 reads TGTGCCAGCAGCCCGTCGATGGGGGCCTACAATGAGCAGTTCTTC. It codes for CASSPSMGAYNEQFF.

Concerning this clonotype itself: At one of its ends the junction is not consistent with the germline gene, which may arise from a read error. The chain couples TRBV6-5 to TRBJ2-1; 12 nucleotides agree with TRBD2. This CDR3 has 16 residues. CDR1 and CDR2 from the germline V gene are MNHEY and SVGAGI. CDR3 protein: CASSYSSGGALNEQFF. CDR3 in DNA: TGTGCCAGCAGCTACTCTAGCGGGGGGGCCTTGAATGAGCAGTTCTTC.

This clonotype was counted only a few times. This chain uses TRBV6-2 or TRBV6-3 with TRBJ2-7; unclear D gene. The V and J ends lost 5 bases and 2 bases respectively, with 7 bases between them. The CDR3 is 12 amino acids. From germline, CDR1 is MNHEY and CDR2 SVGEGT. The CDR3 bases are TGTGCCAGCAGTGCGCGAGCCTACGAGCAGTACTTC. It translates to CASSARAYEQYF.

The chain is built from TRBV29-1 and TRBJ2-7; possible D gene TRBD2, 7 bases. The CDR3 spans 14 residues. CDR1 and CDR2 (germline): SQVTM, ANQGSEA. The V end was cut by 1 base, the J end by 3 bases, with 13 bases between. CDR3 sequence reads: CSVEVQGGNYEQYF. The CDR3 DNA reads as TGCAGCGTTGAAGTACAGGGAGGGAACTACGAGCAGTACTTC.